The 14 T cell receptor beta chains below come from one sample, sequenced in a study of blood T cell repertoires in COVID-19. TCRdb keeps only in-frame clones here, not all; method: immunoSEQ multiplex PCR. The sample contains roughly 110,000 clones, roughly two thirds of which appear only once. Specimen: peripheral blood. The origin of the receptors is a human donor with acute or convalescent COVID-19. The donor label of this sample is uncertain.

The table lists this clone with a few counts. The chain combines TRBV7-8 with TRBJ2-7; 9 nucleotides line up with TRBD2. Germline CDR1 SGHVS, CDR2 FQNEAQ. V was pared by 2 bases and J by 6 bases, with 11 bases of the junction left unmatched. CDR3 length equals 16 residues. This chain's CDR3 is CASSLSGGGALLEQYV. The CDR3 coding sequence is TGTGCCAGCAGCTTAAGCGGCGGGGGGGCACTCCTCGAGCAGTACGTC.

V and J are TRBV7-2 and TRBJ1-4; 7 nucleotides line up with TRBD1. Germline-derived CDR1 and CDR2 are SGHTA and FQGNSA. Trimming cost V 5 bases and J 7 bases; bases outside gene matches: 7. This CDR3 has 14 residues. As DNA, the CDR3 is TGTGCCAGCAGCCTGACAGGGTTTAGTGAAAAACTGTTTTTT. This encodes CASSLTGFSEKLFF.

This chain uses TRBV11-2 with TRBJ2-7; 8 bases agree with TRBD1. The ends lost 0 bases at V and 2 bases at J; junction bases unmatched: 3. This CDR3 is 15 amino acids long. Germline V gene sequence: CDR1 SGHAT, CDR2 FQNNGV. CDR3 sequence (DNA): TGTGCCAGCAGCTTAGATGGACAGGGAACCTACGAGCAGTACTTC. Protein: CASSLDGQGTYEQYF.

This clone is a singleton in its sample. The chain employs TRBV10-2 and TRBJ1-4, with 7 bases lining up with TRBD1. Germline values: CDR1 WSHSY, CDR2 SAAADI. V dropped 5 bases and J dropped 0; count of bases not matched to a gene: 6. The CDR3 contains 16 residues. DNA of the CDR3: TGCGCCAGCAGTCGACAGGGACTTGCAACTAATGAAAAACTGTTTTTT. It is translated as CASSRQGLATNEKLFF.

The chain employs TRBV6-6 and TRBJ2-3, with TRBD1 as a possible D gene (5 bases). The CDR3 covers 22 residues. Germline values: CDR1 MNHNY, CDR2 SVGAGI (reference sequence). V was pared by 5 bases and J by 0 bases, with 33 bases between. CDR3: CASSLALASDRTRSPSTDTQYF. DNA of the CDR3: TGTGCCAGCAGTCTTGCCCTTGCATCTGACAGAACCCGATCTCCTAGCACAGATACGCAGTATTTT.

The chain couples TRBV2 to TRBJ1-1; 9 bases are shared with TRBD1. This CDR3 spans 16 amino acids. Germline CDR1 reads SNHLY; CDR2 reads FYNNEI. Unmatched junction bases numbered 10, after V lost 4 bases and J lost 4 bases. The CDR3 DNA reads TGTGCCAGCAGTGGTGTTGGACAGGGGTTGAGCACTGAAGCTTTCTTT. Translating it yields CASSGVGQGLSTEAFF.

This clone has just a few counts. This chain connects TRBV4-1 to TRBJ2-5; 10 bases agree with TRBD2. The length of the CDR3 is 19 residues. The V gene's germline CDR1 is MGHRA and CDR2 YSYEKL. Trimming cost V 1 base and J 1 base; bases outside gene matches: 12. For the CDR3, the DNA is TGCGCCAGCAGCCAAGGAGTGGGGACTAGCGCTAACCTCCAAGAGACCCAGTACTTC. Translating it yields CASSQGVGTSANLQETQYF.

The rearrangement uses TRBV6-5 and TRBJ1-2; D ambiguous. CDR1 is MNHEY, CDR2 SVGAGI, per germline. The CDR3 contains 14 residues. The V end lost 6 bases, the J end lost 4 bases, and 15 bases lay between the germline ends. The CDR3 protein is CASRVPGLIYGYTF. The CDR3 DNA is TGTGCCAGCAGGGTACCCGGACTGATCTATGGCTACACCTTC.

A single count supports this clone. CDR3 in amino acids: CASSQGDYGYTF. CDR3 nucleotide sequence: TGTGCCAGCAGCCAGGGGGACTATGGCTACACCTTC. This chain links TRBV27 with TRBJ1-2; 7 bases line up with TRBD1. The V gene's germline CDR1 is MNHEY and CDR2 SMNVEV (reference sequence). The length of the CDR3 is 12 residues. J was trimmed by 3 bases and V by 6 bases; bases with no gene match: 1.

The V and J genes are TRBV24-1 and TRBJ2-1; 9 bases are a match to TRBD1. In germline, CDR1 is KGHDR, CDR2 SFDVKD. CDR3 length equals 18 residues. Trimming at V came to 4 bases and at J to 2 bases, leaving 11 bases not matched to a gene. This chain's CDR3 is CATSDVPGQGTPYNEQFF. The DNA of the CDR3 is TGTGCCACCAGTGACGTCCCGGGACAGGGAACCCCCTACAATGAGCAGTTCTTC.

The chain is built from TRBV6-4 and TRBJ1-2; D is undetermined. The CDR3 covers 16 residues. Germline V CDR1 and CDR2: MRHNA, SNTAGT. Trimming removed 3 bases at V and 1 base at J, with 15 bases between. CDR3 region: CASSEIARPYNYGYTF. In DNA, the CDR3 is TGTGCCAGCAGTGAAATAGCCCGCCCATATAACTATGGCTACACCTTC.

The gene calls are TRBV10-2 and TRBJ2-1; 12 positions match TRBD2. V lost 3 bases, J lost 2 bases, and 5 bases stayed unmatched. The germline V gene has CDR1 WSHSY and CDR2 SAAADI. This CDR3 is built from 17 residues. The CDR3: CASSDLTSGGPYNEQFF. CDR3 coding DNA: TGCGCCAGCAGTGACCTTACTAGCGGGGGGCCCTACAATGAGCAGTTCTTC.

With regard to this clone: This same CDR3 is encoded by further DNA sequences in the sample. The rearrangement uses TRBV30 and TRBJ1-4; 7 positions agree with TRBD1. Losses at the gene ends were 3 bases for V and 3 bases for J; bases not matched to a gene: 4. The CDR3 has 14 amino acids. Germline CDR1 and CDR2: GTSNPN and SVGIG (reference sequence). As DNA, the CDR3 is TGTGCCTGGAGCGCCGGGACAGCTAATGAAAAACTGTTTTTT. Its protein product is CAWSAGTANEKLFF.

The V gene is TRBV5-1, the J gene TRBJ1-6, with 7 bases identical to TRBD1. Per the germline V gene, CDR1 is SGHRS and CDR2 is YFSETQ. The CDR3 is 14 amino acids. Germline trimming cut 2 bases from V and 6 bases from J; bases unmatched to any gene: 2. The CDR3 protein is CASSFGQANSPLHF. The CDR3 DNA sequence: TGCGCCAGCAGCTTTGGACAGGCTAATTCACCCCTCCACTTT. The whole variable domain, filled in from reference TRBV5-1 and TRBJ1-6, reads KAGVTQTPRYLIKTRGQQVTLSCSPISGHRSVSWYQQTPGQGLQFLFEYFSETQRNKGNFPGRFSGRQFSNSRSEMNVSTLELGDSALYLCASSFGQANSPLHFGNGTRLTVT.